Sequencing of this T cell receptor (beta chain) was carried out in a study of T-cell memory formation after mild COVID-19. Study results and caveats: Contracting CD4+ clones sat mainly in CM and EM; CD8+ in EMRA. A balance of CD4 and CD8 characterized clones contracting day 15 to 85, whereas later expanders leaned CD4+.

This clonotype was detected only a few times. Its target is not known. TCRdb used MiXCR to reprocess the 5' RACE reads, holding one entry per CDR3 protein. The sample lists around 200,000 distinct CDR3 sequences, less than 20% occurring once. V was cut by 6 bases and J by 5 bases, with 20 bases left in between. The CDR3 is 16 residues long. Germline V gene data show CDR1 as SGHAT and CDR2 as FQNNGV. Material: PBMCs or a T cell subset sorted from them (not recorded which). V usage is TRBV11-2 and J usage is TRBJ2-1; D possibly corresponds to TRBD2 (7 bases). The sequence came from a man between 18 and 29 years old who had mild COVID-19 (a few samples of this study predate the infection). Cell type and time point are not known. The chain's CDR3 is CASRPVRGGQNNEQFF. As DNA, the CDR3 is TGTGCCAGCAGGCCTGTGAGGGGGGGCCAGAACAATGAGCAGTTCTTC.